This entry features one T cell receptor (beta chain) sequence. Its antigen is not known. This sample stems from a study of T cell responses to AZD1222 COVID-19 vaccine. Study-wide results and caveats: Spike as a whole was targeted by vaccine-associated CD4 TCRs, dominant at 160-218 and 743-854. A mostly white British donor set with more females was recruited, and clonal diversity was possibly underestimated. At baseline, just 6 or 7 AZD1222 recipients tested seropositive.

Assay: immunoSEQ multiplex PCR; the TCRdb copy retains only in-frame clones and omits some. The data hold about 120,000 clones, with approximately 90% observed a single time. From germline, CDR1 is MDHEN and CDR2 SYDVKM. Losses at the gene ends were 2 bases for V and 4 bases for J; bases not matched to a gene: 4. The CDR3 sequence is 15 residues long. The chain employs TRBV28 and TRBJ2-2; 7 bases fit TRBD1. This specimen consisted of peripheral blood, obtained on day 0 of AZD1222 vaccination. The receptor was isolated from an adult in good health. CDR3 sequence: CASSLPTGVTGELFF. The CDR3 DNA reads TGTGCCAGCAGTTTACCAACAGGGGTCACCGGGGAGCTGTTTTTT.